This T cell receptor beta chain was observed in a study of T cells in Graves' hyperthyroidism and ophthalmopathy. Germline-derived CDR1 and CDR2 are SQVTM and ANQGSEA. The J segment lost 2 bases and the V segment lost 5 bases, leaving 7 bases of the junction unmatched. The CDR3 is 14 amino acids. From RNA transcripts, TCR beta CDR3 regions were amplified. An initial round of RT-PCR targeting the TCR CDR3 relied on the HTBI primer set. Using its own MiXCR run on the multiplex PCR reads, TCRdb lists one record per CDR3 protein. Of just under 750,000 distinct CDR3 sequences listed, roughly 32% were seen once; the top ten hold approximately 31%.

The chain recombines TRBV29-1 with TRBJ2-5; 8 bases align to TRBD1. The sample taken for sequencing was blood. The clonotype was recovered from a woman aged 40 to 49 with Graves' hyperthyroidism. CDR3 DNA sequence: TGCAGCGTTAGGCCGGGACAGGTTCAAGAGACCCAGTACTTC. Amino acids: CSVRPGQVQETQYF.